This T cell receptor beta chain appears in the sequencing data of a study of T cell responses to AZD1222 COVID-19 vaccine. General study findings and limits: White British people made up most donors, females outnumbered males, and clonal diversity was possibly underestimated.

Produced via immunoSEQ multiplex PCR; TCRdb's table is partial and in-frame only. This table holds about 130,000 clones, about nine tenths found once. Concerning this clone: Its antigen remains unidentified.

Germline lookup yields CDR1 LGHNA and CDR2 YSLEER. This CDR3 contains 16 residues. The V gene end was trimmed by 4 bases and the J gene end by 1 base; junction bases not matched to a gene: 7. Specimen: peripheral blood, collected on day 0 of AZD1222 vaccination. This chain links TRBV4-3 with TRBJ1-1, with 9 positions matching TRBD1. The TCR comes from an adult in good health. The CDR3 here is CASSPKGQGSNTEAFF. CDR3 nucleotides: TGCGCCAGCAGCCCGAAGGGACAGGGATCGAACACTGAAGCTTTCTTT.